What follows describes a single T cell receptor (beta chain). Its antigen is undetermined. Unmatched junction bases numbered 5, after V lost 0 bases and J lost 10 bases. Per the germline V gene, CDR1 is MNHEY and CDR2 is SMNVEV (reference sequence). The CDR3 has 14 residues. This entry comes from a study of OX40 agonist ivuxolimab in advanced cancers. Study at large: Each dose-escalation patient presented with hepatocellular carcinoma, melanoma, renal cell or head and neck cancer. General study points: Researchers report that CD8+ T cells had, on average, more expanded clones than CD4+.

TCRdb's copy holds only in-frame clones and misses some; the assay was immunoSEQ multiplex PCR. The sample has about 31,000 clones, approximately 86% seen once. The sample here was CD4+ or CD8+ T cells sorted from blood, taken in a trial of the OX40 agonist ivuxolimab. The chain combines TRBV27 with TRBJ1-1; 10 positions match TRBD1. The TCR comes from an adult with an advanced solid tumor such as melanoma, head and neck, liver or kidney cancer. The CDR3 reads CASSLSGTGVAAFF. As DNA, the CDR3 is TGTGCCAGCAGTTTATCCGGGACAGGGGTGGCAGCTTTCTTT.